The sample holds many counts of the clone carrying this T cell receptor beta chain. The data were obtained in a study of CD8 T cells in ankylosing spondylitis. Construction of TCR beta libraries was performed using quantitative 5'-RACE with molecular barcodes. A single record per CDR3 protein comes from TCRdb applying MiXCR to the 5' RACE reads. Of 250,000 to 400,000 distinct CDR3 sequences listed, about 9.9% were seen once; the top ten hold roughly 9.1%. This CDR3 is 13 amino acids long. The V gene lost 3 bases and the J gene lost 8 bases, with 10 bases spanning the gap. From germline, CDR1 is SGHVS and CDR2 FNYEAQ.

The chain employs TRBV7-6 and TRBJ1-4; no clear D gene. Source material: blood, either unsorted or a sorted T cell fraction (not recorded which). The source of this sequence is a female donor with ankylosing spondylitis or in good health (not recorded which). CDR3 in DNA: TGTGCCAGCAGCTTGCAAGCGGGAGAAAAACTGTTTTTT. Translated, it gives CASSLQAGEKLFF.